This TCR beta chain appears in the sequencing data of a study of blood T cell repertoires in COVID-19. The overall study: Acute and convalescent COVID-19 specimens originated in the United States, Italy and Spain.

J lost 0 bases, V lost 6 bases, and 11 bases had no gene match. The CDR3 contains 17 residues. Germline V CDR1 and CDR2: SEHNR, FQNEAQ (reference sequence). Clones were read by immunoSEQ multiplex PCR, and TCRdb kept only the in-frame ones, dropping some. The profile shows around 93,000 clones, over 75% of them singletons. This receptor was identified in a man at least 80 years old with acute or convalescent COVID-19. What was sequenced was peripheral blood. V gene TRBV7-9 combines with J gene TRBJ2-5; 9 bases fit TRBD1. The DNA for the CDR3 is TGTGCCAGCAGTTCCCGAACAGGGGGCCCGAACCAAGAGACCCAGTACTTC. This codes for CASSSRTGGPNQETQYF.